Below are 10 T cell receptor beta chains sequenced from a single sample in a study of T cell responses to AZD1222 COVID-19 vaccine. Some clones are missing from TCRdb's copy, which holds only in-frame ones; the method was immunoSEQ multiplex PCR. The sample has some 110,000 clones, 88% seen once. Sequences were derived from peripheral blood, sampled on day 0 of AZD1222 vaccination. The receptors here all came from an adult in good health.

The chain has TRBV6-1 and TRBJ1-2, with D unclear. CDR3 length equals 13 residues. The germline gives CDR1 MNHNS, CDR2 SASEGT. The ends were cut back, 2 bases at V and 4 bases at J, with 8 bases in the middle. The DNA of the CDR3 is TGTGCCAGCAGTGAACGGGAGGCCTATGGCTACACCTTC. This codes for CASSEREAYGYTF.

A remark on this clone: Other DNA sequences in this specimen translate into the identical CDR3. The V call is TRBV2, the J call TRBJ1-2, with D possibly matching TRBD1 (5 bases). From germline, CDR1 is SNHLY and CDR2 FYNNEI. This CDR3 comprises 14 residues. V lost 3 bases and J lost 1, with 9 bases in between. CDR3 amino acids: CASSDTGDNYGYTF. The DNA of the CDR3 is TGTGCCAGCAGTGACACAGGCGATAACTATGGCTACACCTTC.

DNA for the CDR3: TGTGCCATCAGAAAGCGCCGGACTAGCGTACTCCCGAACACCGGGGAGCTGTTTTTT. It encodes CAIRKRRTSVLPNTGELFF. The chain uses TRBV10-3 and TRBJ2-2, with 9 bases aligning to TRBD2. The germline gives CDR1 ENHRY, CDR2 SYGVKD. The CDR3 is 19 amino acids. J lost 0 bases, V lost 6 bases, and 14 bases had no gene match.

CDR3 in amino acids: CATNDQARGSQPQHF. For the CDR3, the DNA is TGTGCCACTAATGACCAGGCCAGGGGTAGCCAGCCCCAGCATTTT. This sequence joins TRBV19 and TRBJ1-5; D is perhaps TRBD1 (6 bases). Trimming took 10 bases from V and 7 from J, leaving 23 bases between them. Germline CDR1 reads LNHDA; CDR2 reads SQIVND (reference sequence). The CDR3 is 15 amino acids.

The CDR3 DNA is TGTGCCAGCTCACTAATGGACCCTAAGGGGAATTCACCCCTCCACTTT. Residues: CASSLMDPKGNSPLHF. The rearrangement uses TRBV18 and TRBJ1-6; D is perhaps TRBD1 (5 bases). With 4 bases removed from V and 7 bases from J, the gap between germline ends came to 17 bases. The CDR3 runs 16 residues. CDR1 is KGHSH and CDR2 is LQKENI in the germline V gene.

The chain combines TRBV7-9 with TRBJ1-2; 8 bases align to TRBD1. V lost 4 bases, J lost 8 bases, and 6 bases stayed unmatched. Germline V gene lookup returns CDR1 SEHNR and CDR2 FQNEAQ (reference sequence). The CDR3 contains 13 residues. CDR3 sequence reads: CASSSGQVWGYTF. The CDR3 DNA reads TGTGCCAGCAGCTCGGGACAGGTCTGGGGCTACACCTTC.

The gene calls are TRBV7-2 and TRBJ1-1; D not resolved. Germline values: CDR1 SGHTA, CDR2 FQGNSA. Trimming took off 3 bases at V and 8 bases at J, with 10 bases between the two ends. The CDR3 is 12 amino acids. In nucleotides, the CDR3 is TGTGCCAGCAGCTTGATCACCGCCGAAGCTTTCTTT. This sequence encodes CASSLITAEAFF.

The chain carries TRBV11-3 and TRBJ1-5; D unclear. Germline V gene data show CDR1 as SGHNT and CDR2 as YENEEA. V was cut by 5 bases and J by 5 bases, with 10 bases left in between. CDR3 length: 13 residues. DNA for the CDR3: TGTGCCAGCAGCCGTGATAACGATCAGCCCCAGCATTTT. Amino acid sequence: CASSRDNDQPQHF.

This rearrangement joins TRBV5-8 to TRBJ1-4, with TRBD1 as a possible D gene (5 bases). CDR1 is SGHTS, CDR2 YDEGEE, per germline. The length of the CDR3 is 16 residues. Trimming took 0 bases from V and 4 from J, leaving 13 bases between them. In DNA, the CDR3 is TGTGCCAGCAGCTTGGCGTTGGGACGGAGTAATGAAAAACTGTTTTTT. It encodes CASSLALGRSNEKLFF.

The V call is TRBV14, the J call TRBJ2-6, with a tentative D call TRBD1 (8 bases). This CDR3 comprises 20 residues. The V gene's germline CDR1 is SGHDN and CDR2 FVKESK. Trimming pared 0 bases from V and 0 bases from J, leaving 18 bases between. Written as DNA, the CDR3 is TGTGCCAGCAGCCAAGACCCTAGCGGACAGGGATACTCTGGGGCCAACGTCCTGACTTTC. Residues: CASSQDPSGQGYSGANVLTF.